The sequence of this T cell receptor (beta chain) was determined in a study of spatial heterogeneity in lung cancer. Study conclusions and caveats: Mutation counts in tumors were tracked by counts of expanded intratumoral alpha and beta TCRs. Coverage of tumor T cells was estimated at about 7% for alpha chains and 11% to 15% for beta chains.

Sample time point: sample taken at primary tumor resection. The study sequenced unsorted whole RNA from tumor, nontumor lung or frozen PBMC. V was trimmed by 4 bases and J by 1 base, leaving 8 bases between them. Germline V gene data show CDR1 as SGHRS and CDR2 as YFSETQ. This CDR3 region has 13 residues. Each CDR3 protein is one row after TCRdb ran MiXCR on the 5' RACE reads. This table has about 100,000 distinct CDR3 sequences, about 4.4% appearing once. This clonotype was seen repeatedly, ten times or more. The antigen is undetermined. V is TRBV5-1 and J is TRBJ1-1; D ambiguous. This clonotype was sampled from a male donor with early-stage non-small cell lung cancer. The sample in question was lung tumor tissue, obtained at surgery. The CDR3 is CASSADPNTEAFF. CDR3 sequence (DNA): TGCGCCAGCAGCGCTGACCCGAACACTGAAGCTTTCTTT.